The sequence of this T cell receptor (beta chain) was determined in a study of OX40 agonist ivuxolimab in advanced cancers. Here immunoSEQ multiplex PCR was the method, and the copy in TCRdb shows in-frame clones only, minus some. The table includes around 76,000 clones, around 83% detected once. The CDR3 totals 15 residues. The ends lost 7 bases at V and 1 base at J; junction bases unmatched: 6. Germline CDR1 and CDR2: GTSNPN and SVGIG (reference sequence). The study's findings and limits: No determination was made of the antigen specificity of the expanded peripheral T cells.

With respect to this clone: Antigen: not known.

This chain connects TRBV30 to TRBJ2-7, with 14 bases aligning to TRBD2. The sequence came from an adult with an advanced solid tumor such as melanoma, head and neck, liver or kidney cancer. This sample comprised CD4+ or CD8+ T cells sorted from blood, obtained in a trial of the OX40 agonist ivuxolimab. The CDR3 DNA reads TGTGCCTCGTCAGGGACTAGCGGGAGTTCCTACGAGCAGTACTTC. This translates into CASSGTSGSSYEQYF.